These 4 T cell receptor beta chains were sequenced from one sample in a study of control samples from healthy donors and cancer patients (dated by TCRdb to the early 2020s). Library method: the immunoSEQ multiplex PCR assay. TCRdb retrieved this table from immuneACCESS and kept in-frame rearrangements only. Not all clones are present; in checked studies, unresolved V genes account for under half, and no reason is known for the remainder. The sample has about 410,000 clones on record, about nine tenths of them singletons. Jointly, the top ten make up 5.5% to 8% of the sample. The source material was PBMCs. All receptors come from a middle-aged man with head and neck cancer.

The rearrangement joins TRBV9 to TRBJ1-1; 9 bases match TRBD1. The CDR3 length is 16 residues. Germline CDR1 SGDLS, CDR2 YYNGEE. Trimming at V came to 0 bases and at J to 2 bases, leaving 5 bases not matched to a gene. CDR3 sequence (DNA): TGTGCCAGCAGCGTAGGGACAGGGGCTGGAAACACTGAAGCTTTCTTT. It translates to CASSVGTGAGNTEAFF.

The genes are TRBV28 and TRBJ1-2, with 7 bases that match TRBD1. The V gene end was trimmed by 5 bases and the J gene end by 8 bases; junction bases not matched to a gene: 5. Germline CDR1 reads MDHEN; CDR2 reads SYDVKM. This CDR3 region has 12 residues. The CDR3 DNA reads as TGTGCCAGCAGTGGACTGACAGGGGGCTACACCTTC. It codes for CASSGLTGGYTF.

This clone was seen just once. The CDR3 coding sequence is TGTGCCTGGAGTGTTAAGGAGACCCAGTACTTC. It codes for CAWSVKETQYF. The V and J genes are TRBV30 and TRBJ2-5; unclear D gene. Trimming pared 0 bases from V and 5 bases from J, leaving 4 bases between. Germline V gene sequence: CDR1 GTSNPN, CDR2 SVGIG (reference sequence). This CDR3 is built from 11 residues.

This clone turned up a few times. The chain carries TRBV5-4 and TRBJ2-7; TRBD1 matches at 9 bases. This CDR3 is built from 15 residues. Germline V gene sequence: CDR1 SGHNT, CDR2 YYREEE (reference sequence). V shed 3 bases and J 3 bases; nucleotides not matched to a gene: 7. CDR3 region: CASSWPGQGIYEQYF. The DNA of the CDR3 is TGTGCCAGCAGCTGGCCGGGACAGGGAATCTACGAGCAGTACTTC.